The 14 T cell receptor beta chains listed next were all sequenced from one sample in a study of shared clonotypes between healthy human individuals. Using immunoSEQ multiplex PCR, the repertoire was profiled, and TCRdb retains in-frame clones only, with some absent. The sample lists some 2,000,000 clones; over 85% were seen once. The sequencing sample was made of naive CD4+ T cells sorted from blood. Subset: CD45RA+ positively selected. All receptors come from a man younger than 35 in good health.

On this clone itself: Within the sample, other DNA sequences also encode this same CDR3. V and J are TRBV28 and TRBJ1-4; a possible D gene is TRBD1 (5 bases). Between the trimmed V and J ends, which lost 2 bases and 7 bases, there was a span of 8 bases. The CDR3 totals 13 residues. Germline V gene lookup returns CDR1 MDHEN and CDR2 SYDVKM. The CDR3 is CASSLGGGEKLFF. CDR3 in DNA: TGTGCCAGCAGTTTAGGGGGTGGTGAAAAACTGTTTTTT.

The chain links TRBV11-2 to TRBJ2-3; D gene unclear. Trimming removed 3 bases from V and 0 bases from J, with 10 bases in between. The CDR3 has 15 residues. Germline-derived CDR1 and CDR2 are SGHAT and FQNNGV. The CDR3 loop reads CASSFRMSSTDTQYF. In DNA form, the CDR3 reads TGTGCCAGCAGCTTTCGGATGTCGAGCACAGATACGCAGTATTTT.

V is TRBV10-3 and J is TRBJ2-5; no reliable D call. Trimming stripped 1 base from V and 4 bases from J, with 10 bases between. Germline V lookup: CDR1 ENHRY, CDR2 SYGVKD. The CDR3 is made up of 14 amino acids. The CDR3 is CAISELSAGETQYF. The CDR3 bases are TGTGCCATCAGTGAGTTATCAGCAGGAGAGACCCAGTACTTC.

In its sample, this clone was seen once. The chain couples TRBV10-3 to TRBJ2-3; D remains ambiguous. Trimming took 6 bases from V and 0 from J, leaving 16 bases between them. Germline lookup yields CDR1 ENHRY and CDR2 SYGVKD. The CDR3 length is 16 residues. CDR3 sequence: CAIRPLGQTSTDTQYF. The CDR3 region has the DNA TGTGCCATCAGACCCCTTGGTCAGACTAGCACAGATACGCAGTATTTT.

Concerning this clone: Other DNA sequences in the sample encode the same CDR3. The CDR3 nucleotides are TGCGCCAGCAGCTTGGGACTCCCAGAAAACACCGGGGAGCTGTTTTTT. Translating it yields CASSLGLPENTGELFF. The genes are TRBV5-1 and TRBJ2-2; D gene ambiguous. CDR3 size: 16 residues. Germline-derived CDR1 and CDR2 are SGHRS and YFSETQ. V lost 0 bases, J lost 2 bases, and 11 bases lay in between.

The gene calls are TRBV2 and TRBJ2-5; 9 nucleotides align to TRBD1. Germline V CDR1 and CDR2: SNHLY, FYNNEI. The CDR3 is made up of 12 amino acids. V dropped 9 bases and J dropped 5; count of bases not matched to a gene: 4. As DNA, the CDR3 is TGTGCCAGTGACAGGGGGGGTGAGACCCAGTACTTC. Encoded protein: CASDRGGETQYF.

This clone was found once. The chain's CDR3 is CASSQDSRDEQFF. The CDR3 bases are TGTGCCAGCAGCCAAGATTCGAGGGATGAGCAGTTCTTC. V and J are TRBV14 and TRBJ2-1, with D perhaps matching TRBD2 (5 bases). This CDR3 has 13 residues. The V and J ends lost 0 bases and 8 bases respectively, with 8 bases between them. Germline V gene lookup returns CDR1 SGHDN and CDR2 FVKESK.

This clone was found once. The rearrangement uses TRBV5-1 and TRBJ2-3; 7 bases are a match to TRBD2. The germline CDR1 and CDR2 sequences are SGHRS and YFSETQ. The CDR3 is made up of 17 amino acids. The V gene end was trimmed by 4 bases and the J gene end by 0 bases; junction bases not matched to a gene: 11. For the CDR3, the DNA is TGCGCCAGCAGCATCCCGGGAGGTTCCACTAGCACAGATACGCAGTATTTT. It codes for CASSIPGGSTSTDTQYF.

The genes are TRBV5-1 and TRBJ1-2, with D hard to call. V shed 8 bases and J shed 0 bases, with 14 bases lying between them. Germline CDR1 reads SGHRS; CDR2 reads YFSETQ. This CDR3 region has 14 residues. This chain's CDR3 is CASSPGGTNYGYTF. CDR3 nucleotides: TGCGCCAGTAGCCCCGGAGGAACTAACTATGGCTACACCTTC.

This chain uses TRBV10-3 with TRBJ1-2; 11 nucleotides line up with TRBD1. The V gene's germline CDR1 is ENHRY and CDR2 SYGVKD. Unmatched junction bases numbered 1, after V lost 0 bases and J lost 4 bases. CDR3 length: 15 residues. The CDR3 sequence is CAISESGTGGYGYTF. The CDR3 nucleotides read TGTGCCATCAGTGAGTCAGGGACAGGGGGCTATGGCTACACCTTC.

The chain recombines TRBV29-1 with TRBJ2-3; D tentatively fits TRBD1 or TRBD2 (5 bases each). V lost 7 bases and J 2 bases, leaving 13 bases between the germline ends. Germline V gene lookup returns CDR1 SQVTM and CDR2 ANQGSEA. CDR3 length: 13 residues. The CDR3 sequence: CSAPWGSTDTQYF. The CDR3 DNA follows: TGCAGCGCCCCGTGGGGGTCCACAGATACGCAGTATTTT.

The chain joins TRBV2 to TRBJ2-2; the D gene is possibly TRBD1 (6 bases). V lost 5 bases and J 7 bases, leaving 20 bases between the germline ends. Germline V lookup: CDR1 SNHLY, CDR2 FYNNEI. The CDR3 length is 16 residues. The CDR3 spells CASSYLGAQRNGELFF. The CDR3 DNA reads TGTGCCAGCAGTTACTTGGGGGCGCAGAGGAACGGGGAGCTGTTTTTT.

V gene TRBV4-3 combines with J gene TRBJ2-6; D call uncertain. The CDR3 extends over 15 amino acids. The germline V gene encodes CDR1 LGHNA and CDR2 YSLEER. V lost 6 bases, J lost 4 bases, and 13 bases lay in between. The CDR3 DNA follows: TGCGCCAGCAGGTTGGGTTTGGAAGGGGCCAACGTCCTGACTTTC. This encodes CASRLGLEGANVLTF.

The CDR3 DNA follows: TGCACCAGCAGCCAAGCTCTTAGCACAGATACGCAGTATTTT. This encodes CTSSQALSTDTQYF. This chain connects TRBV1 to TRBJ2-3; TRBD2 is the table's D call and was not checked against the DNA. TRBV1 is annotated as a pseudogene. This CDR3 has 14 residues.